These 8 T cell receptor beta chains were sequenced from one sample in a study of PD-1 blockade in classical Hodgkin lymphoma (dated by TCRdb to about 2020). Library preparation employed the immunoSEQ multiplex PCR assay. The table was pulled from immuneACCESS by TCRdb, which kept in-frame rearrangements only. Such tables lose some clones; where checked, under half of the loss comes from unresolved V genes, and the rest has no known cause. In all, the sample holds 20,000 to 25,000 clones, and roughly two thirds of those were seen once. 3.3% of the sample belongs to the ten largest clones. Interpreted using the paper, the time point label stands for: cycle 1 day 1 (C1D1), immediately before nivolumab initiation. Every trial patient had relapsed following autologous stem cell transplantation, and prior brentuximab vedotin exposure was what differed among cohorts A, B and C. Source: peripheral blood mononuclear cells (PBMCs), taken at baseline. The source is a human donor with classical Hodgkin lymphoma.

The chain employs TRBV7-2 and TRBJ2-3; D gene ambiguous. This CDR3 is built from 12 residues. V was shortened by 5 bases and J by 3 bases, with 6 bases between the two germline ends. Germline CDR1 SGHTA, CDR2 FQGNSA. The CDR3 sequence: CASSLRTDTQYF. In DNA, the CDR3 is TGTGCCAGCAGCCTCAGAACAGATACGCAGTATTTT.

The chain combines TRBV13 with TRBJ1-1, with D tentatively TRBD1 (6 bases). This CDR3 spans 15 amino acids. Germline V lookup: CDR1 PRHDT, CDR2 FYEKMQ (reference sequence). V was trimmed by 1 base and J by 3 bases, leaving 12 bases between them. CDR3 DNA: TGTGCCAGCAGCTTAGATCAAGGGGGGGACACTGAAGCTTTCTTT. The encoded protein is CASSLDQGGDTEAFF.

V usage is TRBV30 and J usage is TRBJ2-5, with 7 bases lining up with TRBD2. This CDR3 region has 14 residues. Per germline, CDR1 GTSNPN and CDR2 SVGIG (reference sequence). The trim removed 2 bases at V and 5 bases at J, leaving 8 bases unmatched. CDR3: CAWSSGEGQETQYF. In DNA form, the CDR3 reads TGTGCCTGGAGTAGCGGGGAGGGCCAGGAGACCCAGTACTTC.

A single count supports this clone. The chain couples TRBV4-1 to TRBJ2-7, with D possibly TRBD1 on 7 matching bases. The CDR3 is made up of 16 amino acids. CDR1 is MGHRA, CDR2 YSYEKL, per germline. V lost 0 bases to trimming and J lost 3 bases, with 15 bases between them. This CDR3 reads CASSQEGGTEGYEQYF. DNA for the CDR3: TGCGCCAGCAGCCAAGAAGGCGGGACAGAAGGCTACGAGCAGTACTTC.

There are a few counts of this clone. The chain uses TRBV7-6 and TRBJ2-2, with D perhaps assigned TRBD1 or TRBD2 (5 bases each). Deletions cut 8 bases from V and 6 bases from J, with 19 bases between. CDR3 length: 15 amino acids. Looked up from germline, CDR1 is SGHVS and CDR2 is FNYEAQ. The CDR3 DNA sequence: TGTGCCAGCGGATTGTCGGGTGGGGGTCCCGGGGAGCTGTTTTTT. Translating gives CASGLSGGGPGELFF.

V and J are TRBV5-1 and TRBJ1-1, with 7 nucleotides matching TRBD1. The CDR3 is 17 residues long. Germline V gene sequence: CDR1 SGHRS, CDR2 YFSETQ. With V trimmed by 3 bases and J by 8 bases, 19 bases remained unmatched. The CDR3 nucleotides read TGCGCCAGCAGCTCAACAGACAGGGTTGGACGTCACTTAGAAGCTTTCTTT. It translates to CASSSTDRVGRHLEAFF.

The chain recombines TRBV7-8 with TRBJ1-6; D is perhaps TRBD1 (6 bases). Germline CDR1 is SGHVS and CDR2 is FQNEAQ. The germline V and J ends were trimmed by 1 base and 5 bases, with 9 bases remaining between them. The CDR3 extends over 15 amino acids. CDR3 loop: CASSLEGGDNSPLHF. The CDR3, as DNA: TGTGCCAGCAGCTTAGAGGGGGGCGATAATTCACCCCTCCACTTT.

This clone has only a few counts. The chain carries TRBV7-6 and TRBJ2-7, with D possibly TRBD1 on 6 matching bases. Germline CDR1 is SGHVS and CDR2 is FNYEAQ. This CDR3 is 17 amino acids long. V was trimmed by 10 bases and J by 0 bases, leaving 25 bases between them. The CDR3 DNA is TGTGCCATCTATAATCTTCCGGGACAACGATTCTCCTACGAGCAGTACTTC. Translation: CAIYNLPGQRFSYEQYF.